This TCR beta chain appears in the sequencing data of a study of T cells in localized non-small cell lung cancer. Notes on the study in general: Out of the top 100 tumor clones, a median around 57 were seen in adjacent lung.

The V gene lost 6 bases and the J gene lost 4 bases, with 12 bases spanning the gap. Germline assignment: CDR1 MNHGY and CDR2 SAAAGT. The CDR3 sequence is 13 residues long. A word on this clone: The antigen remains undetermined.

Assay used: immunoSEQ multiplex PCR; TCRdb lists only in-frame clones, some missing. Of around 1,600 clones listed, approximately 37% are singletons. The source was lung tumor tissue, collected before any cancer treatment. The chain couples TRBV6-8 to TRBJ1-2; D may be TRBD1 (5 bases). This receptor was identified in a female donor over 55 with stage I lung adenocarcinoma. CDR3 region: CASSLTEAYGYTF. For the CDR3, the DNA is TGTGCCAGCAGCCTGACAGAAGCCTATGGCTACACCTTC.